These T cell receptor beta chains were read from a single sample in a study of spatial heterogeneity in lung cancer. TCRdb fed the 5' RACE reads into MiXCR, producing one record per CDR3 protein. The table lists around 2,800 distinct CDR3 sequences, about a tenth of them singletons, with 9.5% to 15% in the top ten. The sample consisted of lung tumor tissue, taken at surgery. The receptors here all came from a male donor with early-stage non-small cell lung cancer. The CDR3 runs from the conserved cysteine through the conserved F or W. The D gene is left open where the match is weak. Clone size appears in some rows only: once, few, many, or a class for an expanded clone.

d_call	clone_size	v_call	j_call	cdr3_nt	cdr3_aa
NA	many	TRBV6-2/TRBV6-3	TRBJ1-1	TGTGCCAGCAGTCACGGAACTGAAGCTTTCTTT	CASSHGTEAFF
NA	medium-sized	TRBV5-1	TRBJ1-1	TGCGCCAGCAGCTCTGGGCCCGCCGCGAACACTGAAGCTTTCTTT	CASSSGPAANTEAFF
NA	medium-sized	TRBV20-1	TRBJ1-5	TGCAGTGCTAGAGATGGCTCCAGGGATAGCAATCAGCCCCAGCATTTT	CSARDGSRDSNQPQHF
TRBD2	medium-sized	TRBV7-2	TRBJ2-1	TGTGCCAGCAGCTTAGCGGGGACTAGCGGGATAAAGAAGCAGTTCTTC	CASSLAGTSGIKKQFF
NA	medium-sized	TRBV4-2	TRBJ2-3	TGTGCCAGCAGCCAAGCGTCTAGCGTCACAGATACGCAGTATTTT	CASSQASSVTDTQYF
NA	medium-sized	TRBV20-1	TRBJ2-3	TGCAGTGCTAGGCGAGCAGGGTTTGATACGCAGTATTTT	CSARRAGFDTQYF
TRBD2	NA	TRBV6-5	TRBJ2-7	TGTGCCAGCAGTTACTCCCCGGGGGGAGACTACGAGCAGTACTTC	CASSYSPGGDYEQYF
TRBD2	medium-sized	TRBV10-3	TRBJ2-7	TGTGCCATCAGTGAGTGGGGCGGGAGTGGGTACGAGCAGTACTTC	CAISEWGGSGYEQYF
NA	large	TRBV7-2	TRBJ1-4	TGTGCCAGCAGCTTAACCGGACCCACTAATGAAAAACTGTTTTTT	CASSLTGPTNEKLFF
NA	NA	TRBV7-8	TRBJ2-7	TGTGCCAGCAGCTTAGGTCACAGAAGATCCTACGAGCAGTACTTC	CASSLGHRRSYEQYF
NA	large	TRBV29-1	TRBJ1-4	TGCAGCGTTCTCCAGGGGTATGAAAAACTGTTTTTT	CSVLQGYEKLFF
NA	many	TRBV20-1	TRBJ2-7	TGCAGTGCTCCCACCCACGGCGGCAGGCCCTACGAGCAGTACTTC	CSAPTHGGRPYEQYF
NA	many	TRBV18	TRBJ1-2	TGTGCCAGCTCACCGCGGGCAGGGGAGGATCTGTATGGCTACACCTTC	CASSPRAGEDLYGYTF
TRBD1	medium-sized	TRBV5-1	TRBJ1-1	TGCGCCAGCAGCTTGGTAGTGACAGGGCCTAACACTGAAGCTTTCTTT	CASSLVVTGPNTEAFF
TRBD2	medium-sized	TRBV30	TRBJ2-5	TGTGCCTGGACTGCGGGGGGGGCACAAGAGACCCAGTACTTC	CAWTAGGAQETQYF
NA	medium-sized	TRBV5-1	TRBJ2-2	TGCGCCAGCAGCCAAAGGGGTGGACGAAACACCGGGGAGCTGTTTTTT	CASSQRGGRNTGELFF